These 23 T cell receptor beta chains were all obtained from the same sample, sequenced in a study of T cell responses to AZD1222 COVID-19 vaccine. Profiling relied on immunoSEQ multiplex PCR, and the TCRdb table lists in-frame clones only, not all of them. Seen here are approximately 180,000 clones, 85% to 95% observed once, and the top ten hold about 10%. This specimen consisted of peripheral blood, obtained on day 0 of AZD1222 vaccination. The source of these receptors is an adult in good health.

This chain connects TRBV7-7 to TRBJ2-1; TRBD2 agrees at 10 bases. CDR3 length: 16 residues. The trim removed 5 bases at V and 1 base at J, leaving 5 bases unmatched. Germline V gene data show CDR1 as SSHAT and CDR2 as FNYEAQ (reference sequence). The CDR3 reads CASSLLAGASYNEQFF. The DNA of the CDR3 is TGTGCCAGCAGCCTTCTAGCGGGAGCATCCTACAATGAGCAGTTCTTC.

This clone came up once. The chain joins TRBV4-2 to TRBJ2-6, with TRBD1 as a possible D gene (5 bases). This CDR3 has 15 residues. V lost 4 bases and J lost 3, with 10 bases in between. The germline V gene has CDR1 LGHNA and CDR2 YNFKEQ. DNA of the CDR3: TGTGCCAGCAGCCCCGGCACAGGTGGGGCCAACGTCCTGACTTTC. Translation: CASSPGTGGANVLTF.

The chain is built from TRBV10-3 and TRBJ1-6; D call uncertain. The V gene's germline CDR1 is ENHRY and CDR2 SYGVKD. The V and J ends lost 6 bases and 7 bases respectively, with 7 bases between them. This CDR3 is built from 12 residues. The CDR3 loop is CAIRTGNSPLHF. The CDR3 region has the DNA TGTGCCATCAGGACCGGCAATTCACCCCTCCACTTT.

The chain couples TRBV2 to TRBJ1-5; TRBD1 aligns across 7 bases. J gave up 0 bases and V 8 bases, and 7 bases lay outside the gene matches. The CDR3 is made up of 15 amino acids. Germline CDR1 is SNHLY and CDR2 is FYNNEI. The CDR3 DNA reads TGTGCCAGCTTGAAATCAGGGGGTAGCAATCAGCCCCAGCATTTT. Its translation is CASLKSGGSNQPQHF.

Here the CDR3 reads CASSLSGGPSYNEQFF. In nucleotides, the CDR3 is TGTGCCAGCAGTTTATCCGGGGGGCCTTCCTACAATGAGCAGTTCTTC. The rearrangement uses TRBV27 and TRBJ2-1; tentatively, D is TRBD2 (7 bases). The CDR3 spans 16 residues. The germline gives CDR1 MNHEY, CDR2 SMNVEV (reference sequence). Trimming shortened V by 0 bases and J by 1 base, and 10 bases separated the two germline ends.

Only one count was recorded for this clone. The chain recombines TRBV4-1 with TRBJ1-6, with D tentatively TRBD1 (5 bases). Germline V CDR1 and CDR2: MGHRA, YSYEKL. Trimming shortened V by 0 bases and J by 7 bases, and 10 bases separated the two germline ends. The CDR3 loop spans 15 amino acids. CDR3 region: CASSQDGQGNSPLHF. The CDR3 DNA sequence: TGCGCCAGCAGCCAAGATGGTCAGGGAAATTCACCCCTCCACTTT.

V gene TRBV7-2 combines with J gene TRBJ1-2, with 8 positions matching TRBD1. Trimming removed 5 bases from V and 9 bases from J; junction bases left unmatched: 11. The CDR3 loop spans 14 amino acids. CDR1 is SGHTA and CDR2 is FQGNSA in the germline V gene. The CDR3 DNA reads as TGTGCCAGCAGCACCCCGGACAGGGCGGGAAGCTACACCTTC. This sequence encodes CASSTPDRAGSYTF.

The V call is TRBV18, the J call TRBJ2-7, with 11 bases identical to TRBD2. The CDR3 is 17 residues long. Per the germline V gene, CDR1 is KGHSH and CDR2 is LQKENI. V was clipped by 3 bases and J by 1 base; unmatched bases: 8. The CDR3 reads CASSPFTGTSGSYEQYF. The DNA for the CDR3 is TGTGCCAGCTCACCCTTTACCGGGACTAGCGGATCCTACGAGCAGTACTTC.

The chain links TRBV5-5 to TRBJ2-1; 10 nucleotides match TRBD2. V gave up 0 bases and J gave up 7 bases; unmatched junction bases: 19. The length of the CDR3 is 20 residues. In germline, CDR1 is SGHKS, CDR2 YYEKEE (reference sequence). The CDR3 protein is CASSLAIWLAGVYLLNEQFF. CDR3 DNA: TGTGCCAGCAGCTTGGCTATCTGGCTAGCGGGAGTATATCTTCTGAATGAGCAGTTCTTC.

The chain has TRBV24-1 and TRBJ2-3, with TRBD2 identical over 7 bases. The CDR3 loop spans 18 amino acids. V dropped 6 bases and J dropped 5; count of bases not matched to a gene: 19. CDR1 and CDR2 from the germline V gene are KGHDR and SFDVKD. The CDR3 nucleotides are TGTGCCACCAGTTCCTTTGTGGGGAGGGCAGGAGGCGGAGATACGCAGTATTTT. Protein product: CATSSFVGRAGGGDTQYF.

The V and J genes are TRBV7-2 and TRBJ2-1, with TRBD2 matching 13 bases. The CDR3 extends over 16 amino acids. V lost 5 bases to trimming and J lost 5 bases; unmatched junction nucleotides: 6. CDR1 is SGHTA and CDR2 is FQGNSA in the germline V gene. In DNA, the CDR3 is TGTGCCAGCAGCCTCAGACTAGCGGGGGGCGACAATGAGCAGTTCTTC. Translated, it gives CASSLRLAGGDNEQFF.

This sequence joins TRBV5-1 and TRBJ2-2; D is undetermined. Germline V gene lookup returns CDR1 SGHRS and CDR2 YFSETQ. The V gene lost 6 bases and the J gene lost 0 bases, with 9 bases spanning the gap. This CDR3 spans 14 amino acids. For the CDR3, the DNA is TGCGCCAGCATGAAGCTCGCGAACACCGGGGAGCTGTTTTTT. This sequence encodes CASMKLANTGELFF.

The rearrangement joins TRBV28 to TRBJ1-1, with 7 bases lining up with TRBD1. CDR3 length: 16 amino acids. The V segment lost 1 base and the J segment 0 bases; nucleotides outside the gene matches: 5. CDR1 is MDHEN, CDR2 SYDVKM, per germline. CDR3 region: CASSLFTGTVNTEAFF. CDR3 in DNA: TGTGCCAGCAGTTTATTTACCGGGACAGTGAACACTGAAGCTTTCTTT.

This sequence joins TRBV6-6 and TRBJ1-2, with D tentatively TRBD1 (5 bases). In germline, CDR1 is MNHNY, CDR2 SVGAGI (reference sequence). The V gene lost 6 bases and the J gene lost 6 bases, with 11 bases spanning the gap. The CDR3 spans 12 residues. CDR3 nucleotides: TGTGCCAGCAGGGGCCCGACAGATGGCTACACCTTC. Residues: CASRGPTDGYTF.

V gene TRBV6-1 combines with J gene TRBJ2-1; tentative D call: TRBD2 (6 bases). This CDR3 contains 15 residues. The V end was cut by 2 bases, the J end by 4 bases, with 12 bases between. Germline V CDR1 and CDR2: MNHNS, SASEGT. The CDR3 reads CASSESGEAYNEQFF. The CDR3 nucleotides read TGTGCCAGCAGTGAATCCGGGGAGGCGTACAATGAGCAGTTCTTC.

The chain carries TRBV30 and TRBJ1-5, with D tentatively TRBD1 (5 bases). The germline V and J ends were trimmed by 1 base and 7 bases, with 11 bases remaining between them. The CDR3 runs 13 residues. Germline-derived CDR1 and CDR2 are GTSNPN and SVGIG (reference sequence). The CDR3 spells CAWSAGDRQPQHF. The CDR3 nucleotides read TGTGCCTGGAGTGCGGGGGATCGACAGCCCCAGCATTTT.

The chain has TRBV19 and TRBJ1-2; 8 bases map to TRBD1. The CDR3 has 13 residues. Per germline, CDR1 LNHDA and CDR2 SQIVND (reference sequence). After removal of 1 base from V and 10 bases from J, the junction contained 5 bases not matched to a gene. The CDR3 coding sequence is TGTGCCAGTAGTATAGGGGGACAGGACCTCTACACCTTC. Residues: CASSIGGQDLYTF. Looking up the rest from reference TRBV19 and TRBJ1-2 gives the full variable domain: DGGITQSPKYLFRKEGQNVTLSCEQNLNHDAMYWYRQDPGQGLRLIYYSQIVNDFQKGDIAEGYSVSREKKESFPLTVTSAQKNPTAFYLCASSIGGQDLYTFGSGTRLTVV.

The chain has TRBV11-2 and TRBJ1-1; D gene uncertain. Germline values: CDR1 SGHAT, CDR2 FQNNGV. The CDR3 runs 14 residues. Trimming left V 1 base short and J 8 bases short, with 14 bases between. The DNA of the CDR3 is TGTGCCAGCAGCTTAGGTCTTGGAACGGAGGAAGCTTTCTTT. Its translation is CASSLGLGTEEAFF.

CDR3 coding DNA: TGTGCCAGCAGCTTAGGGACAGGTCAAGCTTTCTTT. Protein product: CASSLGTGQAFF. The rearrangement uses TRBV7-2 and TRBJ1-1; 7 nucleotides line up with TRBD1. Trimming at V came to 1 base and at J to 9 bases, leaving 2 bases not matched to a gene. CDR3 length: 12 residues. Germline CDR1 reads SGHTA; CDR2 reads FQGNSA.

The chain employs TRBV7-2 and TRBJ2-3; 11 nucleotides agree with TRBD1. Germline CDR1 reads SGHTA; CDR2 reads FQGNSA. CDR3 length: 16 residues. The trim removed 6 bases at V and 4 bases at J, leaving 9 bases unmatched. CDR3 protein: CASRYPGQGGPDTQYF. The CDR3 DNA sequence: TGTGCCAGCAGATACCCGGGACAGGGGGGTCCAGATACGCAGTATTTT.

This chain uses TRBV10-3 with TRBJ2-1; 12 nucleotides agree with TRBD2. CDR1 ENHRY and CDR2 SYGVKD come from the germline V gene. V lost 3 bases, J lost 9 bases, and 9 bases stayed unmatched. The CDR3 is 16 amino acids. The CDR3 nucleotides are TGTGCCATCAGTGATTGGACTAGCGGGAAAGCCGGTGAGCAGTTCTTC. Its protein is CAISDWTSGKAGEQFF.

The chain employs TRBV20-1 and TRBJ2-7; D unresolved. Germline V CDR1 and CDR2: DFQATT, SNEGSKA (reference sequence). The CDR3 sequence is 12 residues long. The V end lost 3 bases, the J end lost 10 bases, and 16 bases lay between the germline ends. This CDR3 is CSASSGGSDQYF. CDR3 DNA sequence: TGCAGTGCTAGTTCGGGCGGCTCGGATCAGTACTTC.

Details on this clone: Other DNA sequences in this specimen translate into the identical CDR3. The chain employs TRBV5-1 and TRBJ2-7, with D hard to call. Germline V lookup: CDR1 SGHRS, CDR2 YFSETQ. The CDR3 consists of 13 residues. Trimming stripped 0 bases from V and 3 bases from J, with 7 bases between. CDR3 residues: CASSLGGFYEQYF. Here the CDR3 DNA reads TGCGCCAGCAGCTTGGGGGGATTCTACGAGCAGTACTTC. Looking up the rest from reference TRBV5-1 and TRBJ2-7 gives the full variable domain: KAGVTQTPRYLIKTRGQQVTLSCSPISGHRSVSWYQQTPGQGLQFLFEYFSETQRNKGNFPGRFSGRQFSNSRSEMNVSTLELGDSALYLCASSLGGFYEQYFGPGTRLTVT.